This T cell receptor (beta chain) was documented in a study of blood T cell repertoires in COVID-19. Turning to the study itself: The United States, Italy and Spain provided the acute and convalescent COVID-19 samples. PBMCs, B-cell-depleted T cells, or T cells were the source of the cDNA or gDNA that made up the material.

The CDR3 is 15 amino acids. The germline gives CDR1 LGHDT, CDR2 YNNKEL (reference sequence). V lost 4 bases to trimming and J lost 3 bases, with 15 bases between them. Authors' analysis steps: How many nucleated cells were present was estimated from reference gene primer amplification. Clones were sequenced by immunoSEQ multiplex PCR, and TCRdb holds only the in-frame ones, with some missing. The D gene and trimming were derived from the DNA, and the V and J assignments and clone size from that table. Of about 190,000 clones in the sample, less than 80% were seen once. Material: peripheral blood. The sequence was obtained from a woman aged 45-65 years with acute or convalescent COVID-19. The chain is built from TRBV3-1 (or the pseudogene TRBV3-2) and TRBJ1-2; no firm D call. Here the CDR3 reads CASSRTTVGDYGYTF. CDR3 DNA: TGTGCCAGCAGCCGAACGACGGTAGGAGACTATGGCTACACCTTC.